The T cell receptor beta chain under discussion was sequenced for a study of T cell responses to AZD1222 COVID-19 vaccine. Looked up from germline, CDR1 is SGHTA and CDR2 is FQGTGA. Trimming cost V 5 bases and J 1 base, with 8 bases left between them. The length of the CDR3 is 13 residues. TCRdb's table, derived via immunoSEQ multiplex PCR, lists solely in-frame clones and lacks some. This sample has tens of thousands of clones, with nearly 90% found just once. Analyses pooled second doses at about 4 or about 12 weeks. The material was peripheral blood, obtained 28 days after the second AZD1222 dose. The V and J genes are TRBV7-3 and TRBJ1-1; D is unresolved. The TCR originated in an adult who received the AZD1222 COVID-19 vaccine. The CDR3 spells CASSPNPNTEAFF. For the CDR3, the DNA is TGTGCCAGCAGCCCTAATCCGAACACTGAAGCTTTCTTT.